One sample yielded the 21 T cell receptor beta chains listed below, sequenced in a study of shared clonotypes between healthy human individuals. Produced via immunoSEQ multiplex PCR; TCRdb's table is partial and in-frame only. This table has roughly 1 million clones, under 80% appearing once. The sample was memory CD4+ T cells sorted from blood. Subset here: CD45RA-negative fraction. The receptors come from a man aged 18 to 35 in good health.

V and J are TRBV6-5 and TRBJ2-2, with 7 bases lining up with TRBD2. V was clipped by 6 bases and J by 8 bases; unmatched bases: 3. Germline-derived CDR1 and CDR2 are MNHEY and SVGAGI. This CDR3 has 12 residues. The CDR3 nucleotides read TGTGCCAGCAGAGGGAGGGGAGGGGAGCTGTTTTTT. Its translation: CASRGRGGELFF.

The chain carries TRBV19 and TRBJ1-4; 7 bases align to TRBD1. This CDR3 spans 15 amino acids. V was clipped by 4 bases and J by 2 bases; unmatched bases: 4. Germline lookup yields CDR1 LNHDA and CDR2 SQIVND (reference sequence). As DNA, the CDR3 is TGTGCCAGTAGTACTACGGGACAGACTAATGAAAAACTGTTTTTT. This encodes CASSTTGQTNEKLFF. Full variable domain (remainder filled in from reference TRBV19 and TRBJ1-4): DGGITQSPKYLFRKEGQNVTLSCEQNLNHDAMYWYRQDPGQGLRLIYYSQIVNDFQKGDIAEGYSVSREKKESFPLTVTSAQKNPTAFYLCASSTTGQTNEKLFFGSGTQLSVL.

A few counts support this clone. The V and J genes are TRBV2 and TRBJ1-5; TRBD1 matches 7 bases. CDR1 is SNHLY and CDR2 is FYNNEI in the germline V gene. This CDR3 region has 15 residues. V gave up 6 bases and J gave up 3 bases; unmatched junction bases: 8. For the CDR3, the DNA is TGTGCCAGCAGGCAAACCGGGACAGACAATCAGCCCCAGCATTTT. Protein product: CASRQTGTDNQPQHF.

J is TRBJ2-1 and V is TRBV5-6; unclear D gene. Germline V gives CDR1 SGHDT, CDR2 YYEEEE. V was pared by 3 bases and J by 5 bases, with 3 bases between. CDR3 length: 11 amino acids. This chain's CDR3 is CASSWDNEQFF. In DNA form, the CDR3 reads TGTGCCAGCAGCTGGGACAATGAGCAGTTCTTC.

The rearrangement joins TRBV29-1 to TRBJ2-3, with 7 positions matching TRBD1. The J segment lost 2 bases and the V segment lost 4 bases, leaving 6 bases of the junction unmatched. The germline gives CDR1 SQVTM, CDR2 ANQGSEA. This CDR3 is 14 amino acids long. The CDR3 spells CSVAPGQTTDTQYF. CDR3 coding DNA: TGCAGCGTTGCACCGGGACAGACCACAGATACGCAGTATTTT.

The CDR3 DNA is TGTGCCAGCAGCTTACAGGGTACCCACGAGCAGTACTTC. It yields the protein CASSLQGTHEQYF. The genes are TRBV5-4 and TRBJ2-7; possible D gene TRBD1, 6 bases. Germline V gene lookup returns CDR1 SGHNT and CDR2 YYREEE (reference sequence). Trimming pared 2 bases from V and 5 bases from J, leaving 11 bases between. The CDR3 runs to 13 residues.

This clone has a handful of counts. V usage is TRBV9 and J usage is TRBJ2-3; D not resolved. The CDR3 consists of 15 residues. Trimming removed 0 bases at V and 0 bases at J, with 8 bases between. Germline V gene lookup returns CDR1 SGDLS and CDR2 YYNGEE. The CDR3 loop is CASSVDVHSTDTQYF. The DNA for the CDR3 is TGTGCCAGCAGCGTAGACGTACATAGCACAGATACGCAGTATTTT.

The rearrangement links TRBV5-1 to TRBJ2-3, with a possible D match to TRBD2 (5 bases). Trimming removed 4 bases from V and 1 base from J, with 19 bases in between. Per germline, CDR1 SGHRS and CDR2 YFSETQ. CDR3 length: 17 amino acids. Here the CDR3 DNA reads TGCGCCAGCAGCCCGACCCCCCGGGGTATCGGCACAGATACGCAGTATTTT. Its translation: CASSPTPRGIGTDTQYF.

This chain uses TRBV30 with TRBJ2-7; maybe TRBD2 (5 bases). Germline assignment: CDR1 GTSNPN and CDR2 SVGIG (reference sequence). The CDR3 is made up of 12 amino acids. The V end lost 0 bases, the J end lost 6 bases, and 9 bases lay between the germline ends. The CDR3 DNA is TGTGCCTGGAGTGTACTGGCGGGCGAGCAGTACTTC. Protein sequence: CAWSVLAGEQYF.

The chain links TRBV5-1 to TRBJ1-6; D is uncertain. The V end lost 1 base, the J end lost 6 bases, and 5 bases lay between the germline ends. CDR3 size: 13 residues. In germline, CDR1 is SGHRS, CDR2 YFSETQ. CDR3 bases: TGCGCCAGCAGCTTGAACAGTAATTCACCCCTCCACTTT. It codes for CASSLNSNSPLHF.

This clone was observed once. The V and J genes are TRBV11-2 and TRBJ2-6; D is unclear. This CDR3 is 15 amino acids long. CDR1 SGHAT and CDR2 FQNNGV come from the germline V gene. The V gene lost 3 bases and the J gene lost 2 bases, with 8 bases spanning the gap. The CDR3 region has the DNA TGTGCCAGCAGCTTTGGGGTGGCTGGGGCCAACGTCCTGACTTTC. Its translation is CASSFGVAGANVLTF.

The chain has TRBV5-6 and TRBJ2-7; 10 bases agree with TRBD1. With V trimmed by 1 base and J by 6 bases, 4 bases remained unmatched. Germline loops: CDR1 SGHDT, CDR2 YYEEEE. CDR3 length: 14 amino acids. CDR3 coding DNA: TGTGCCAGCAGCTTGAGACAGGGGGCAGTCGAGCAGTACTTC. It encodes CASSLRQGAVEQYF.

The chain is built from TRBV9 and TRBJ2-1, with TRBD1 matching 10 bases. Germline V gene lookup returns CDR1 SGDLS and CDR2 YYNGEE. CDR3 length: 17 amino acids. V lost 1 base and J lost 7; bases outside the gene matches: 11. In DNA form, the CDR3 reads TGTGCCAGCAGCGTAATCGCAGTAGGGGACAGGGGAAATGAGCAGTTCTTC. It codes for CASSVIAVGDRGNEQFF.

In nucleotides, the CDR3 is TGTGCCAGCAAGGCAAACAGGGGGCTGTACGAGCAGTACTTC. Protein product: CASKANRGLYEQYF. The chain couples TRBV2 to TRBJ2-7; TRBD1 matches at 9 bases. V lost 7 bases and J lost 4; bases outside the gene matches: 8. The CDR3 is made up of 14 amino acids. Germline V gene data show CDR1 as SNHLY and CDR2 as FYNNEI.

The gene calls are TRBV6-1 and TRBJ1-5; D gene unclear. The CDR3 runs to 13 residues. Trimming pared 0 bases from V and 6 bases from J, leaving 6 bases between. Germline V gene sequence: CDR1 MNHNS, CDR2 SASEGT. The CDR3 protein is CASSEAAVQPQHF. In DNA, the CDR3 is TGTGCCAGCAGTGAAGCGGCCGTTCAGCCCCAGCATTTT.

V gene TRBV27 combines with J gene TRBJ1-5, with D possibly being TRBD1 (6 bases). There are 17 residues in the CDR3. The germline gives CDR1 MNHEY, CDR2 SMNVEV (reference sequence). V lost 10 bases and J 4 bases, leaving 26 bases between the germline ends. The CDR3 region is CATRSGIGGILNQPQHF. The DNA for the CDR3 is TGTGCCACACGAAGTGGGATAGGGGGAATTCTAAATCAGCCCCAGCATTTT.

This chain connects TRBV5-3 to TRBJ1-2; 7 bases are shared with TRBD1. TRBV5-3 is assigned to the ORF class and has an uncertain function. V shed 0 bases, J shed 2 bases, and the junction held 7 bases outside the gene matches. This CDR3 has 16 residues. CDR3 coding DNA: TGTGCCAGAAGCTTGGGACAGGGCTGCACCAACTATGGCTACACCTTC. Translation gives CARSLGQGCTNYGYTF.

The V call is TRBV27, the J call TRBJ1-4; 9 bases fit TRBD1. The CDR3 is made up of 14 amino acids. CDR1 and CDR2 (germline): MNHEY, SMNVEV (reference sequence). V shed 4 bases and J 8 bases; nucleotides not matched to a gene: 5. The CDR3 reads CASSSRQGGEKLFF. CDR3 in DNA: TGTGCCAGCAGTTCACGACAGGGGGGGGAAAAACTGTTTTTT.

With regard to this clone: The junction departs from the called germline gene at one end, perhaps through a read error. The rearrangement uses TRBV2 and TRBJ1-3, with D uncertain. The germline V gene encodes CDR1 SNHLY and CDR2 FYNNEI. The CDR3 totals 14 residues. The CDR3 bases are TGTGCCAGCAGTGAAGATCTGGGGATAGCCACCCGTGGATTT. This encodes CASSEDLGIATRGF. Combining the CDR3 with reference TRBV2 and TRBJ1-3 gives the whole variable domain EPEVTQTPSHQVTQMGQEVILRCVPISNHLYFYWYRQILGQKVEFLVSFYNNEISEKSEIFDDQFSVERPDGSNFTLKIRSTKLEDSAMYFCASSEDLGIATRGFGEGSWLTVV.

The gene calls are TRBV6-1 and TRBJ1-5; D gene uncertain. V was shortened by 8 bases and J by 0 bases, with 8 bases between the two germline ends. CDR3 length: 13 residues. Per the germline V gene, CDR1 is MNHNS and CDR2 is SASEGT. Here the CDR3 DNA reads TGTGCCAGCGGTCAGATTAGCAATCAGCCCCAGCATTTT. Translating gives CASGQISNQPQHF.

V and J are TRBV7-2 and TRBJ1-6, with D perhaps matching TRBD1 (5 bases). The V gene lost 6 bases and the J gene lost 5 bases, with 11 bases spanning the gap. Germline V CDR1 and CDR2: SGHTA, FQGNSA. The CDR3 runs to 14 residues. DNA for the CDR3: TGTGCCAGCAGAGTAGGAGGGGATAATTCACCCCTCCACTTT. Translated: CASRVGGDNSPLHF.